A selection of T cell receptor beta chains follows, all from one sample in a study of T cells in Graves' hyperthyroidism and ophthalmopathy. MiXCR, run by TCRdb on the multiplex PCR reads, gives a single entry per CDR3 protein. Of roughly 700,000 distinct CDR3 sequences in the sample, 12% to 15% were seen once. Sequencing was done on a sample of blood. The receptors derive from a woman aged 18-29 years with Graves' hyperthyroidism. Each CDR3 is given with its conserved first and last residue. The order of the fields is clone size, V gene, D gene, J gene, CDR3 length, CDR3 protein, CDR3 DNA. A D gene is named only where the DNA matches it firmly. Not all rows give a size; the values are once, few, many and, for expanded clones, a class.

many	TRBV24-1	TRBD2	TRBJ2-1	17	CATSDARLAGVYNEQFF	TGTGCCACCAGTGATGCCCGACTAGCGGGGGTCTACAATGAGCAGTTCTTC
few	TRBV9	TRBD2	TRBJ2-1	16	CASSVNPLAGANEQFF	TGTGCCAGCAGCGTAAACCCTCTAGCGGGAGCAAATGAGCAGTTCTTC
few	TRBV7-9	-	TRBJ2-5	12	CASSRAQETQYF	TGTGCCAGCAGCCGAGCACAAGAGACCCAGTACTTC
many	TRBV9	TRBD2	TRBJ2-1	15	CASSSPGLVSNEQFF	TGTGCCAGCAGCTCCCCGGGACTAGTGTCTAATGAGCAGTTCTTC
few	TRBV24-1	-	TRBJ2-3	16	CATSDFPGSRPDTQYF	TGTGCCACCAGTGATTTCCCGGGTAGCCGTCCAGATACGCAGTATTTT
-	TRBV6-1	-	TRBJ1-2	16	CASRPASGTPIGGYTF	TGTGCCAGCAGACCCGCCTCCGGGACTCCTATCGGTGGCTACACCTTC
few	TRBV19	TRBD1	TRBJ2-5	15	CASSVGGTGHETQYF	TGTGCCAGTAGTGTCGGTGGGACAGGACACGAGACCCAGTACTTC
few	TRBV4-1	-	TRBJ1-5	17	CASSQEVAGYPNQPQHF	TGCGCCAGCAGCCAAGAAGTGGCAGGGTATCCGAATCAGCCCCAGCATTTT
few	TRBV12-3/TRBV12-4	-	TRBJ2-1	13	CASRRTGMDEQFF	TGTGCCAGCAGACGTACAGGGATGGATGAGCAGTTCTTC
-	TRBV27	-	TRBJ1-2	14	CASRPGLSHYGYTF	TGTGCCAGCAGGCCAGGGCTCAGTCACTATGGCTACACCTTC
few	TRBV6-1	-	TRBJ2-1	12	CASTDFYNEQFF	TGTGCCAGCACGGATTTTTACAATGAGCAGTTCTTC
-	TRBV12-3/TRBV12-4	-	TRBJ2-6	18	CASSVPGQGPSGANVLTF	TGTGCCAGCAGTGTACCGGGACAAGGTCCCTCTGGGGCCAACGTCCTGACTTTC
many	TRBV2	-	TRBJ2-1	15	CASNQAFDAFNEQFF	TGTGCCAGCAACCAGGCGTTTGACGCTTTCAATGAGCAGTTCTTC
many	TRBV20-1	TRBD2	TRBJ2-7	13	CSATSGRATEQYF	TGCAGTGCTACTAGCGGGAGGGCCACCGAGCAGTACTTC
many	TRBV12-3/TRBV12-4	-	TRBJ2-1	17	CASSKEKLPSSYNEQFF	TGTGCCAGCAGTAAAGAAAAACTACCTAGCTCCTACAATGAGCAGTTCTTC
many	TRBV12-3/TRBV12-4	TRBD2	TRBJ2-3	13	CASTLAGADTQYF	TGTGCCAGCACCCTAGCGGGAGCAGATACGCAGTATTTT
few	TRBV5-1	TRBD1	TRBJ1-2	14	CASSPGQGGDGYTF	TGCGCCAGCAGCCCGGGACAGGGAGGCGATGGCTACACCTTC
few	TRBV6-5	-	TRBJ1-4	14	CASSLSIRGEKLFF	TGTGCCAGCAGTTTGAGCATCAGGGGTGAAAAACTGTTTTTT
few	TRBV19	-	TRBJ1-2	16	CASSTKGTLKTGGYTF	TGTGCCAGTTCCACTAAGGGGACACTGAAGACGGGGGGCTACACCTTC
many	TRBV2	-	TRBJ2-5	14	CASSDWLFRGTQYF	TGTGCCAGCAGTGACTGGTTGTTCCGAGGGACCCAGTACTTC
-	TRBV4-1	-	TRBJ2-1	15	CASSQDFSVTNEQFF	TGCGCCAGCAGCCAAGATTTTAGTGTAACCAATGAGCAGTTCTTC